The T cell receptor beta chain described here comes from a study of T cells in Graves' hyperthyroidism and ophthalmopathy. Study results and limitations: In the analysis, a 13 V-J model separated ophthalmopathy from stable hyperthyroidism.

This clonotype was recorded a few times. Its antigen is unidentified. The investigators amplified TCR beta CDR3 regions from RNA transcripts. TCR CDR3 underwent first-round RT-PCR with the HTBI primer set. TCRdb fed the multiplex PCR reads into MiXCR, producing one record per CDR3 protein. The table has 600,000 or so distinct CDR3 sequences, under 20% seen once. From germline, CDR1 is SGHNT and CDR2 YENEEA. V gave up 5 bases and J gave up 3 bases, with 17 bases separating them. The CDR3 length is 15 residues. The sequenced sample was blood. This TCR was sampled from a woman aged 25 to 45 with Graves' hyperthyroidism. The chain carries TRBV11-3 and TRBJ2-7; the D gene is possibly TRBD1 (6 bases). The CDR3 DNA reads TGTGCCAGCAGCCCAGCACCGGGACAAGTCTACGAGCAGTACTTC. Translation: CASSPAPGQVYEQYF.